A selection of T cell receptor beta chains follows, all from one sample in a study of cytomegalovirus exposure and HLA in healthy donors. Only in-frame clones appear in the TCRdb table, and some are missing; sequencing was by immunoSEQ multiplex PCR. Seen here are over 150,000 clones, about four fifths observed once, and the top ten hold around 11%. Sequenced: PBMCs. These receptors all stem from a man in his fifties or sixties in good health and CMV-seropositive. CDR3s include the opening cysteine and the closing phenylalanine or tryptophan. D genes are given only for firm matches. A clone size is listed for some rows: how often the clone was seen (once, few, many), or a class if it is expanded.

>.|TRBJ1-2|.|TRBV7-9
CASSLVPSSYGYTF
TGTGCCAGCAGCTTAGTTCCATCATCCTATGGCTACACCTTC
>TRBD2|TRBJ2-1|.|TRBV28
CASWGGNGLNEQFF
TGTGCCAGTTGGGGGGGGAATGGCCTCAATGAGCAGTTCTTC
>TRBD1|TRBJ2-7|.|TRBV25-1
CASRGTGVTEQYF
TGTGCCAGCAGAGGGACAGGGGTAACGGAGCAGTACTTC
>.|TRBJ2-3|few|TRBV7-6
CASSPSGGFGSDTQYF
TGTGCCAGCAGCCCCTCAGGGGGGTTCGGTTCAGATACGCAGTATTTT
>.|TRBJ1-5|.|TRBV19
CASLGGLVQPQHF
TGTGCCAGTCTAGGGGGTCTTGTTCAGCCCCAGCATTTT
>TRBD1|TRBJ2-3|.|TRBV6-5
CASSRTGDTDTQYF
TGTGCCAGCAGCCGGACAGGGGATACAGATACGCAGTATTTT
>.|TRBJ2-3|.|TRBV7-9
CASSPPDSGDTQYF
TGTGCCAGCAGCCCACCGGACTCAGGAGATACGCAGTATTTT
>.|TRBJ1-1|.|TRBV7-2
CASSLRVVMNTEAFF
TGTGCCAGCAGCTTAAGAGTCGTCATGAACACTGAAGCTTTCTTT
>TRBD1|TRBJ2-7|few|TRBV7-2
CASSLVGGQGIRYEQYF
TGTGCCAGCAGCTTAGTCGGGGGACAGGGGATTAGGTACGAGCAGTACTTC
>.|TRBJ2-7|.|TRBV7-8
CASSSRTTYEQYF
TGTGCCAGCAGCTCGCGAACGACCTACGAGCAGTACTTC
>TRBD2|TRBJ2-7|.|TRBV7-9
CASSSGTSGAYEQYF
TGTGCCAGCAGCTCCGGGACTAGCGGCGCCTACGAGCAGTACTTC
>.|TRBJ1-1|.|TRBV7-9
CASTPWGGRTEAFF
TGTGCCAGCACCCCGTGGGGGGGTCGGACTGAAGCTTTCTTT
>.|TRBJ2-1|.|TRBV4-2
CASSQDPNSYNEQFF
TGTGCCAGCAGCCAAGATCCCAACTCCTACAATGAGCAGTTCTTC
>TRBD1|TRBJ2-1|.|TRBV5-1
CASSTNRDRLGGQFF
TGCGCCAGCAGCACGAACCGGGACAGACTCGGTGGGCAGTTCTTC
>TRBD2|TRBJ2-5|.|TRBV11-3
CASSLGSPGRANQETQYF
TGTGCCAGCAGCTTAGGGAGCCCAGGGAGGGCCAACCAAGAGACCCAGTACTTC
>TRBD1|TRBJ1-6|.|TRBV9
CASSAQGTAHSPLHF
TGTGCCAGCAGCGCCCAGGGGACAGCACATTCACCCCTCCACTTT
>TRBD1|TRBJ1-1|once|TRBV18
CASSPPSQGVEAFF
TGTGCCAGCTCACCACCGTCACAGGGGGTTGAAGCTTTCTTT
>TRBD1|TRBJ2-5|.|TRBV29-1
CSAGGQETQYF
TGCAGCGCAGGGGGCCAGGAGACCCAGTACTTC
>.|TRBJ1-5|once|TRBV27
CASSFLNQPQHF
TGTGCCAGCAGTTTCCTCAATCAGCCCCAGCATTTT
>TRBD2|TRBJ2-1|.|TRBV9
CASSSGLAGGTQFF
TGTGCCAGCAGCTCGGGACTAGCGGGAGGAACGCAGTTCTTC
>TRBD1|TRBJ2-7|.|TRBV6-5
CASSTRDRDSDEQYF
TGTGCCAGCAGTACCCGGGACAGGGATTCGGACGAGCAGTACTTC
>TRBD2|TRBJ2-2|.|TRBV19
CASNGLAANTGELFF
TGTGCCAGTAACGGACTAGCGGCGAACACCGGGGAGCTGTTTTTT
>.|TRBJ2-6|.|TRBV6-6
CASSYPLLRTF
TGTGCCAGCAGTTACCCCCTCCTCCGGACTTTC
>.|TRBJ2-5|.|TRBV19
CASSMARTIQETQYF
TGTGCCAGTAGTATGGCAAGGACAATCCAAGAGACCCAGTACTTC
>TRBD2|TRBJ2-5|.|TRBV18
CASSPLAGLQETQYF
TGTGCCAGCTCACCACTAGCGGGGCTCCAAGAGACCCAGTACTTC